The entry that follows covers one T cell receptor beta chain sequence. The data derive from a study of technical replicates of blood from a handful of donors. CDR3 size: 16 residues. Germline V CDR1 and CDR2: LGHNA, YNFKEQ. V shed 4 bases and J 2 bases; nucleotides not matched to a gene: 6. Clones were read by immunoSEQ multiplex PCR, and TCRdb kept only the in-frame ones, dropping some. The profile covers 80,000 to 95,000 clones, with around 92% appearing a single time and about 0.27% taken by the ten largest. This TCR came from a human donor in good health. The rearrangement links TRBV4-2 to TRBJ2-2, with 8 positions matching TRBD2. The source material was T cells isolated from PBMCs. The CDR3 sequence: CASSLFSGTNTGELFF. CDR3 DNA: TGTGCCAGCAGCCTATTTAGCGGGACCAACACCGGGGAGCTGTTTTTT.